This T cell receptor (beta chain) appears in the sequencing data of a study of T-cell memory formation after mild COVID-19. On the study more broadly: TCR clusters mostly belonged to single donors. Findings and limits, study-wide: Shrinking CD4+ clones were chiefly CM and EM; CD8+ ones were chiefly EMRA. The authors left the SARS-CoV-2 specificity of second-wave clones peaking on day 37 unconfirmed.

A 5'RACE reaction primed in the constant segment made cDNA libraries of TCR alpha and TCR beta, and these carried sample barcodes and UMIs. A single record per CDR3 protein comes from TCRdb applying MiXCR to the 5' RACE reads. There are about 430,000 distinct CDR3 sequences in the sample; 20% to 25% occur only once, and around 9.5% lies in the top ten. J was trimmed by 3 bases and V by 4 bases; bases with no gene match: 12. Germline CDR1 and CDR2: SGHRS and YFSETQ. This CDR3 contains 16 residues. This clonotype showed up many times. Antigen: not known. This TCR came from an adult woman who had mild COVID-19 (a few samples of this study predate the infection). Cell type and time point are not known. Sequencing was done on a sample of PBMCs or a T cell subset sorted from them (not recorded which). The rearrangement joins TRBV5-1 to TRBJ2-7; 8 nucleotides align to TRBD1. CDR3 DNA sequence: TGCGCCAGCAGCGGAGGTTCCGGGACAGGCCTCTACGAGCAGTACTTC. Its protein product is CASSGGSGTGLYEQYF.